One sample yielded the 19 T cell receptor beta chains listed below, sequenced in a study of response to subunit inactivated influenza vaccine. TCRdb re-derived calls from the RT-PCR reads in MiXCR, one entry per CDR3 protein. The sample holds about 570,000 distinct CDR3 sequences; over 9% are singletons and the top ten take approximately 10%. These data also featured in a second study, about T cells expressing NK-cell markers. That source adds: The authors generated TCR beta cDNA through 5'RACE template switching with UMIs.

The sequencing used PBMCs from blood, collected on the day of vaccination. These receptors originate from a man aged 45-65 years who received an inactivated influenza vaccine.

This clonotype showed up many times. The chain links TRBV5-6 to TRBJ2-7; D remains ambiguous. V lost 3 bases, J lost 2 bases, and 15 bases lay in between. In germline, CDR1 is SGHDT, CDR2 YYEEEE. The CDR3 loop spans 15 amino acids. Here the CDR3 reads CASSSGKLKTYEQYF. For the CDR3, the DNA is TGTGCCAGCAGCTCCGGAAAATTAAAAACCTACGAGCAGTACTTC. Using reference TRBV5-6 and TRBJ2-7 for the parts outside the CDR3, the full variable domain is DAGVTQSPTHLIKTRGQQVTLRCSPKSGHDTVSWYQQALGQGPQFIFQYYEEEERQRGNFPDRFSGHQFPNYSSELNVNALLLGDSALYLCASSSGKLKTYEQYFGPGTRLTVT.

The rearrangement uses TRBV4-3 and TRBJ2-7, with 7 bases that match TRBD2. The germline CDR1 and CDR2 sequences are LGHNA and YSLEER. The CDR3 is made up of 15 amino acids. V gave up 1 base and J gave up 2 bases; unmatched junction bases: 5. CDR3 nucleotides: TGCGCCAGCAGCCAAGGGGAGGGATTCGCCTACGAGCAGTACTTC. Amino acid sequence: CASSQGEGFAYEQYF.

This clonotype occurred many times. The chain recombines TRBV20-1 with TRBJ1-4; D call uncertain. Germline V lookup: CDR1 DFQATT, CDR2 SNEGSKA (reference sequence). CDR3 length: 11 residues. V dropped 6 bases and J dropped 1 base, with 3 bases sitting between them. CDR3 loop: CSAVTNEKLFF. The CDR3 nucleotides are TGCAGTGCGGTAACTAATGAAAAACTGTTTTTT.

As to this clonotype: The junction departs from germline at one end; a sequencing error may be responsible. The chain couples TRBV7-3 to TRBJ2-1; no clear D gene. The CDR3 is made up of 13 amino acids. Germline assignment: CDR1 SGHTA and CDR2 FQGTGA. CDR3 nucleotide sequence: TGTGCCAGCAGCTTACGCACCAACAATGAGCATTTCTTC. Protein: CASSLRTNNEHFF.

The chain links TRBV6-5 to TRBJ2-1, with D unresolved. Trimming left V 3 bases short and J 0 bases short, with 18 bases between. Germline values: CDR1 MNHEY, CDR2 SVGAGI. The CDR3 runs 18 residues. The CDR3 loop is CASSYGGHLAASYNEQFF. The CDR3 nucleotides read TGTGCCAGCAGTTATGGCGGCCACCTCGCCGCCTCCTACAATGAGCAGTTCTTC.

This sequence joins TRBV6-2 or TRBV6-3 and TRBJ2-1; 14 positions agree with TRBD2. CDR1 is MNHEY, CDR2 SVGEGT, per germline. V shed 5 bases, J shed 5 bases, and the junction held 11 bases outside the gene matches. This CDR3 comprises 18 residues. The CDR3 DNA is TGTGCCAGCAGTCGACGACTAGCGGGAGGGCGGGGGGACAATGAGCAGTTCTTC. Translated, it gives CASSRRLAGGRGDNEQFF.

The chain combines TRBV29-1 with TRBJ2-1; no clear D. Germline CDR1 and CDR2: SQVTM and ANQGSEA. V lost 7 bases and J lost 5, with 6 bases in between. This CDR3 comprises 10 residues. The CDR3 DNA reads TGCAGCGGCGGAAACAATGAGCAGTTCTTC. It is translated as CSGGNNEQFF.

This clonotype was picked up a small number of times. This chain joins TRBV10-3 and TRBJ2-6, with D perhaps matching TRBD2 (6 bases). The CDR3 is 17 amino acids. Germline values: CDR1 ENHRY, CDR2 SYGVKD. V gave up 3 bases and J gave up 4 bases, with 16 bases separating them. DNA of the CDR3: TGTGCCATCAGTGACGGGGGAGAGAGTTCAGGGGCCAACGTCCTGACTTTC. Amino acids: CAISDGGESSGANVLTF.

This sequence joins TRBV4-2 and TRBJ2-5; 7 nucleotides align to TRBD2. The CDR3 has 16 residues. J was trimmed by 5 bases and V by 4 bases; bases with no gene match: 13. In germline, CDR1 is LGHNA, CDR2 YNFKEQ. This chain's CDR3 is CASSRGTTSAGETQYF. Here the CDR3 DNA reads TGTGCCAGCAGCCGGGGTACAACTAGCGCTGGGGAGACCCAGTACTTC.

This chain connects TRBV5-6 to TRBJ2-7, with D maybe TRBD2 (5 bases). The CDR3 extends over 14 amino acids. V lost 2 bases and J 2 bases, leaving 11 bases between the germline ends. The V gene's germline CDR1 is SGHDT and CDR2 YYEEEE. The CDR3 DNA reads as TGTGCCAGCAGCTTTAGAGGGTACCCCTACGAGCAGTACTTC. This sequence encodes CASSFRGYPYEQYF.

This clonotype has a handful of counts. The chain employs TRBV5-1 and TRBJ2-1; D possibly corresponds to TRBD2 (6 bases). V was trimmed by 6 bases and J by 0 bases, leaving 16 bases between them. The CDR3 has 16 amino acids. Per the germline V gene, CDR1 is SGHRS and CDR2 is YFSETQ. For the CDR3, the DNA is TGCGCCAGCATGGGGGACTCTCATGACTCCTACAATGAGCAGTTCTTC. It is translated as CASMGDSHDSYNEQFF.

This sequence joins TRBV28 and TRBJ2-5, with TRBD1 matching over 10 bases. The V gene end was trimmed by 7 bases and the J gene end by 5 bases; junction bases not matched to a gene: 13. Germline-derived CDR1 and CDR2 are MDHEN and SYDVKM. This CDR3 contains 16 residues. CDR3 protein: CASKKMGQGRMETQYF. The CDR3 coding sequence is TGTGCCAGCAAAAAAATGGGACAGGGGCGAATGGAGACCCAGTACTTC.

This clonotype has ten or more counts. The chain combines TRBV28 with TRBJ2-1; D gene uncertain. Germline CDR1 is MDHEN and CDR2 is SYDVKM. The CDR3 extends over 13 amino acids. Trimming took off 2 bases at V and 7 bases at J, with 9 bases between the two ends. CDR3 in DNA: TGTGCCAGCAGTTTACTCTCGGAGAATGAGCAGTTCTTC. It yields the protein CASSLLSENEQFF.

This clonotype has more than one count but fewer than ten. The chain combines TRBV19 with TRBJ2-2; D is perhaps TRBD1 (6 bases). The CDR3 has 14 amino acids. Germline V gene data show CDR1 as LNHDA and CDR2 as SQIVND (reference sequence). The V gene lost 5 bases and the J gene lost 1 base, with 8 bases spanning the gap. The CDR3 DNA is TGTGCCAGTAGTGACAGGTGGAACACCGGGGAGCTGTTTTTT. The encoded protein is CASSDRWNTGELFF.

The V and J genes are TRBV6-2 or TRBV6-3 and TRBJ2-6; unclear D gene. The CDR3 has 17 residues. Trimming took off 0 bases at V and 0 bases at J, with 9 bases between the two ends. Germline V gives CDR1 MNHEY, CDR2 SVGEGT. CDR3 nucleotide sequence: TGTGCCAGCAGTTACTCGTCTCTGGGCTCTGGGGCCAACGTCCTGACTTTC. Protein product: CASSYSSLGSGANVLTF.

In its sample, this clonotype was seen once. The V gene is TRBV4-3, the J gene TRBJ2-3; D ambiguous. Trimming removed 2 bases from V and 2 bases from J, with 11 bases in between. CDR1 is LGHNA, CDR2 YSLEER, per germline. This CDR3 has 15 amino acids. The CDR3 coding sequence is TGCGCCAGCAGCCAAAACCAAGGGAACACAGATACGCAGTATTTT. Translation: CASSQNQGNTDTQYF.

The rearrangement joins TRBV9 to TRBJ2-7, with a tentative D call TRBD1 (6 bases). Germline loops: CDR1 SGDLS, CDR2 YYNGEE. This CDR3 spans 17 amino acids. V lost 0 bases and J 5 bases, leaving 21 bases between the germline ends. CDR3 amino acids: CASSVGRQETNGHEQYF. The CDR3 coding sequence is TGTGCCAGCAGCGTAGGTAGACAGGAAACGAACGGGCACGAGCAGTACTTC.

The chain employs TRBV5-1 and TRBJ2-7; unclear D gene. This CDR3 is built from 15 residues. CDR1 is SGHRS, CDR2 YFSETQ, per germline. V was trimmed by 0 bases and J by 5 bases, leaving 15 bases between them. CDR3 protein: CASSLERLGVDEQYF. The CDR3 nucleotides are TGCGCCAGCAGCTTGGAACGGCTGGGTGTGGACGAGCAGTACTTC.

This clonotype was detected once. Written as DNA, the CDR3 is TGCAGTGCTGGAGCTCAACTGAACTATAATTCACCCCTCCACTTT. Protein product: CSAGAQLNYNSPLHF. This rearrangement joins TRBV20-1 to TRBJ1-6; D gene unclear. CDR3 length: 15 residues. The V end was cut by 5 bases, the J end by 3 bases, with 14 bases between. The V gene's germline CDR1 is DFQATT and CDR2 SNEGSKA (reference sequence).